This T cell receptor (beta chain) was profiled in a study of T cells in Graves' hyperthyroidism and ophthalmopathy. Criteria for exclusion of patients were uncontrolled infection, other autoimmune disease, pregnancy or lactation. Researchers took RNA transcripts and amplified the TCR beta CDR3 regions from them. In the first-round RT-PCR of the TCR CDR3, the HTBI primer set was used. TCRdb analysed the multiplex PCR reads with MiXCR anew, one entry per CDR3 protein. The table records approximately 210,000 distinct CDR3 sequences, roughly 18% of them present only once. The CDR3 is 13 residues long. V shed 10 bases and J shed 2 bases, with 15 bases lying between them. Germline V lookup: CDR1 SEHNR, CDR2 FQNEAQ (reference sequence). Details on this clonotype: Given a much more abundant clone one base away, this may be a read error.

The rearrangement uses TRBV7-9 and TRBJ2-7; a possible D gene is TRBD2 (6 bases). Sequenced input: blood. The clonotype comes from a man aged 45 to 65 with Graves' hyperthyroidism. The CDR3: CANSLGGAYEQYF. The CDR3 nucleotides are TGTGCCAACAGTCTAGGCGGGGCCTACGAGCAGTACTTC.